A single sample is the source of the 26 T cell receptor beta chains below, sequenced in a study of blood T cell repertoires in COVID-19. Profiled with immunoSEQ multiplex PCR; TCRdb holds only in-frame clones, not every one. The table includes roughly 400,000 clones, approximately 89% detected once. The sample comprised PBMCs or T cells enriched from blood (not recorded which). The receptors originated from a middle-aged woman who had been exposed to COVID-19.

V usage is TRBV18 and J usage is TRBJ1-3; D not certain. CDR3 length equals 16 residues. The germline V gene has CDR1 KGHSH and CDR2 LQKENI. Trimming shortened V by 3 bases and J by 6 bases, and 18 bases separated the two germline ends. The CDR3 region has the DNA TGTGCCAGCTCACCGTTAGGGAGAGGCGGTACAAACACCATATATTTT. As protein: CASSPLGRGGTNTIYF.

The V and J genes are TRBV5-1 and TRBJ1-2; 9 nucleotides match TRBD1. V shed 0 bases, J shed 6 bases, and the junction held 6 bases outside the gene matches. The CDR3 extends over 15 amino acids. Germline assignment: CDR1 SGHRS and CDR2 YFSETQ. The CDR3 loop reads CASSLVGTGLDGYTF. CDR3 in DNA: TGCGCCAGCAGCTTGGTGGGGACAGGGTTGGATGGCTACACCTTC.

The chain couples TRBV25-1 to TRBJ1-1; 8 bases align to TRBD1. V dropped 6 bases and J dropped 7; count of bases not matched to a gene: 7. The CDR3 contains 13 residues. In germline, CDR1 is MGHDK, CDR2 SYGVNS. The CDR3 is CASSRGLGVEAFF. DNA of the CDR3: TGTGCCAGCAGCAGGGGGCTTGGGGTTGAAGCTTTCTTT.

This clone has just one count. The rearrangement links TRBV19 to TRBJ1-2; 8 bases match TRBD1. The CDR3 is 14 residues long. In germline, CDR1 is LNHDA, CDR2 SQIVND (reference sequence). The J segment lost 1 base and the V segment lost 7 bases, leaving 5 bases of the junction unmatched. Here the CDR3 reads CASIRTGNNYGYTF. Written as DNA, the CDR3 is TGTGCCAGTATTCGGACAGGGAATAACTATGGCTACACCTTC.

The CDR3 DNA is TGTGCCAGCAGCAAAAGGGACATGGCGGGAGAAAACACCGGGGAGCTGTTTTTT. Amino acids: CASSKRDMAGENTGELFF. The chain links TRBV13 to TRBJ2-2, with D maybe TRBD2 (7 bases). Trimming stripped 5 bases from V and 2 bases from J, with 21 bases between. Germline values: CDR1 PRHDT, CDR2 FYEKMQ (reference sequence). The length of the CDR3 is 18 residues. The full variable domain, rest sourced from reference TRBV13 and TRBJ2-2, is AAGVIQSPRHLIKEKRETATLKCYPIPRHDTVYWYQQGPGQDPQFLISFYEKMQSDKGSIPDRFSAQQFSDYHSELNMSSLELGDSALYFCASSKRDMAGENTGELFFGEGSRLTVL.

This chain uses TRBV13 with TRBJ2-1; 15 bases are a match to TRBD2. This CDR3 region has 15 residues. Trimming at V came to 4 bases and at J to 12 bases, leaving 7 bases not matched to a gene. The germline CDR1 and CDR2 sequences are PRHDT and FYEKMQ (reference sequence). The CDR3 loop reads CASSSVGGLAGGQFF. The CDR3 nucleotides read TGTGCCAGCAGCTCCGTAGGGGGACTAGCGGGAGGGCAGTTCTTC.

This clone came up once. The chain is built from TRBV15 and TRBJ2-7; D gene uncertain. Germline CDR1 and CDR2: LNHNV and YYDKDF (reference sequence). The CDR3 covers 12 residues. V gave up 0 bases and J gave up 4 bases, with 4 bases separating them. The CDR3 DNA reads TGTGCCACCAGCAGAGATATATACGAGCAGTACTTC. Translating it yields CATSRDIYEQYF.

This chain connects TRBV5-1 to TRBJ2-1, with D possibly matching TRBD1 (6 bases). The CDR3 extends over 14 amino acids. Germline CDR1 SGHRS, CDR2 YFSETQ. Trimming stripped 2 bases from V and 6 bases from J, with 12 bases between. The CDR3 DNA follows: TGCGCCAGCAGCTTAGGGACACCGACCAATGAGCAGTTCTTC. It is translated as CASSLGTPTNEQFF.

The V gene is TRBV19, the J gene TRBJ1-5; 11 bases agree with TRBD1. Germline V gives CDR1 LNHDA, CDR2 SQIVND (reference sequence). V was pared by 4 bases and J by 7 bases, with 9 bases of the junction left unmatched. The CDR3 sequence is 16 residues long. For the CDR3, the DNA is TGTGCCAGTAGTAACCCGGACAGGGGGCTCGAACAGCCCCAGCATTTT. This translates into CASSNPDRGLEQPQHF.

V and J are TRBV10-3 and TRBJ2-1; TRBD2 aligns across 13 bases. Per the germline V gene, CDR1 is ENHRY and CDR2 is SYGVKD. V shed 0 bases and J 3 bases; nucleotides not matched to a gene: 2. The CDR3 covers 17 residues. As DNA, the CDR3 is TGTGCCATCAGTGAGTCGGGACTAGCGGGGCACTACAATGAGCAGTTCTTC. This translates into CAISESGLAGHYNEQFF.

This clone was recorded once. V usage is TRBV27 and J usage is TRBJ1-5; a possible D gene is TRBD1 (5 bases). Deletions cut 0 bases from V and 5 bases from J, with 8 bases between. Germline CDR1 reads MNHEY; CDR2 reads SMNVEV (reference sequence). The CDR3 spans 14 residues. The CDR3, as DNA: TGTGCCAGCAGTTTATCTCCAGGGTATCAGCCCCAGCATTTT. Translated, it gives CASSLSPGYQPQHF.

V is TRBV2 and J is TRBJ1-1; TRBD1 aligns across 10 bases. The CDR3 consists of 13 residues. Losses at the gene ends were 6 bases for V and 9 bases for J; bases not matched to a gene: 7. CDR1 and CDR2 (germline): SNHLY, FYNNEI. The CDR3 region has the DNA TGTGCCAGCAGGGACAGGGGGAGAGAAAAAGCTTTCTTT. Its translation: CASRDRGREKAFF. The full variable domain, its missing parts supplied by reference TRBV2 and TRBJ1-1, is EPEVTQTPSHQVTQMGQEVILRCVPISNHLYFYWYRQILGQKVEFLVSFYNNEISEKSEIFDDQFSVERPDGSNFTLKIRSTKLEDSAMYFCASRDRGREKAFFGQGTRLTVV.

CDR3 bases: TGTGCCAGCAGCTTAGTTTGGCCAGGGGGCTGGGATACGCAGTATTTT. As protein: CASSLVWPGGWDTQYF. This chain connects TRBV7-3 to TRBJ2-3, with 8 bases aligning to TRBD1. V lost 2 bases, J lost 6 bases, and 10 bases stayed unmatched. The CDR3 consists of 16 residues. CDR1 SGHTA and CDR2 FQGTGA come from the germline V gene.

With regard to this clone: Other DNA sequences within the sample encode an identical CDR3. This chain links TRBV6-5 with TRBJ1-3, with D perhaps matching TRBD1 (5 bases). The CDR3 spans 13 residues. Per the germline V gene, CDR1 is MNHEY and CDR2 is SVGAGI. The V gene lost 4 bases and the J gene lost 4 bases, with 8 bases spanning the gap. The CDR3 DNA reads TGTGCCAGCAGTTTGGGGCCCGGAAACACCATATATTTT. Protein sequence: CASSLGPGNTIYF.

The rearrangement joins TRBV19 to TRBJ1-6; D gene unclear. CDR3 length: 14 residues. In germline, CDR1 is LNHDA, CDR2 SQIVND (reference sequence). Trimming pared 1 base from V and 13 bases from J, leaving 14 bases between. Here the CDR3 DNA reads TGTGCCAGTAGTATAGGCTACCAAAGAGATCCCCTCCACTTT. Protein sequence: CASSIGYQRDPLHF.

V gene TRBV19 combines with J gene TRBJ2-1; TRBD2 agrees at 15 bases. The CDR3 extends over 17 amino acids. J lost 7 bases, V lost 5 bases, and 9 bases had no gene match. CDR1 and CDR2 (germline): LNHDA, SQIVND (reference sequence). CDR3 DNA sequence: TGTGCCAGTAGTCCCCGAGGTGGGACTAGCGGGAGGAATGAGCAGTTCTTC. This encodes CASSPRGGTSGRNEQFF.

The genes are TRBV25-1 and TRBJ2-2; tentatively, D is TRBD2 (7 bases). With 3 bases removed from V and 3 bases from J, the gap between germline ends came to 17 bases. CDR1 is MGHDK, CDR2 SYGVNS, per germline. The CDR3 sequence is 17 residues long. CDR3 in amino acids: CASSDWRGGKDTGELFF. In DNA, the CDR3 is TGTGCCAGCAGTGATTGGAGGGGGGGTAAGGACACCGGGGAGCTGTTTTTT.

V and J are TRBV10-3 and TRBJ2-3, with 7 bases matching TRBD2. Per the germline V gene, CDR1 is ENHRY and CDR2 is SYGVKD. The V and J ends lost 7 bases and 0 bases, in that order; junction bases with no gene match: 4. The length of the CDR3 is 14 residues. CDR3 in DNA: TGTGCCATCATGCGGGAGTACAGCACAGATACGCAGTATTTT. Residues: CAIMREYSTDTQYF.

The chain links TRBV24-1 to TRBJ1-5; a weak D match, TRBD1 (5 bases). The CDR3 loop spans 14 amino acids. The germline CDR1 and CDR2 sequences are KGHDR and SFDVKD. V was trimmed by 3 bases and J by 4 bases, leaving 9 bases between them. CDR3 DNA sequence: TGTGCCACCAGTGATGCGACAGCTAATCAGCCCCAGCATTTT. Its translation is CATSDATANQPQHF.

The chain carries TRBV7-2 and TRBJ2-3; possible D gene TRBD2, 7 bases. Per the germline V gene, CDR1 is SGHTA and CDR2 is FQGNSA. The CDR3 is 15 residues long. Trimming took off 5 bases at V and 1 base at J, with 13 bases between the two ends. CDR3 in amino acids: CASSGGASGTDTQYF. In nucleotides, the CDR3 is TGTGCCAGCAGCGGGGGGGCCTCGGGCACAGATACGCAGTATTTT.

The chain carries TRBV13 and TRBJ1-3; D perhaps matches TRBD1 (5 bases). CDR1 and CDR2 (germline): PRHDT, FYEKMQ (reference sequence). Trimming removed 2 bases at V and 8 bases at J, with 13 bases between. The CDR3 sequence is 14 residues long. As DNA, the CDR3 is TGTGCCAGCAGCTTATTACAGGAGCAGCACACCATATATTTT. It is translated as CASSLLQEQHTIYF.

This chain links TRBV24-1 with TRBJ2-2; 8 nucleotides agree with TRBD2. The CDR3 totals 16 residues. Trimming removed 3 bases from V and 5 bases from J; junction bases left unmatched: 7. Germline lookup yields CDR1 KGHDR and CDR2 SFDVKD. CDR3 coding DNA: TGTGCCACCAGTGATCCTGCCGGGACTAGTACCGGGGAGCTGTTTTTT. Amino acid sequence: CATSDPAGTSTGELFF.

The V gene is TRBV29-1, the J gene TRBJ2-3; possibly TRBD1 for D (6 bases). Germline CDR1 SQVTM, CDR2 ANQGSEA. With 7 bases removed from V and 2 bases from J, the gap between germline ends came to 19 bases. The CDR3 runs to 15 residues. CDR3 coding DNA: TGCAGCGGCCAGGACAGAGAATTTTTCACAGATACGCAGTATTTT. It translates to CSGQDREFFTDTQYF.

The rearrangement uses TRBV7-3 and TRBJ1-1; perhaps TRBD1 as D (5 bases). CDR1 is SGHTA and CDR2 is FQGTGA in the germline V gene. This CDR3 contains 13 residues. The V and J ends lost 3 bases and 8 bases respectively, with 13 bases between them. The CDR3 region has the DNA TGTGCCAGCAGCTTGTTCCCTTCAGGGGAAGCTTTCTTT. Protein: CASSLFPSGEAFF. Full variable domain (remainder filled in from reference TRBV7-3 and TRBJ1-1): GAGVSQTPSNKVTEKGKYVELRCDPISGHTALYWYRQSLGQGPEFLIYFQGTGAADDSGLPNDRFFAVRPEGSVSTLKIQRTERGDSAVYLCASSLFPSGEAFFGQGTRLTVV.

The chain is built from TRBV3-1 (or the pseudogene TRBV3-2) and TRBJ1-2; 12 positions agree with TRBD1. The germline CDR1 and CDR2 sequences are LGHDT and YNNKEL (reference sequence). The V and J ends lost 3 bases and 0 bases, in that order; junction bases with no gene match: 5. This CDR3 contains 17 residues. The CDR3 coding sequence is TGTGCCAGCAGCCAGGGGGGACAGGGGGCAACTAACTATGGCTACACCTTC. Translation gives CASSQGGQGATNYGYTF.

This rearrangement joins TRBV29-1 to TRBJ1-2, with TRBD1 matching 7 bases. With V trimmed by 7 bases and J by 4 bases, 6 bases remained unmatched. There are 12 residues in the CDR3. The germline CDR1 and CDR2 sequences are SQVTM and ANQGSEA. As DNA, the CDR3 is TGCAGCGCCCCGGGACAGAGCTATGGCTACACCTTC. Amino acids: CSAPGQSYGYTF.